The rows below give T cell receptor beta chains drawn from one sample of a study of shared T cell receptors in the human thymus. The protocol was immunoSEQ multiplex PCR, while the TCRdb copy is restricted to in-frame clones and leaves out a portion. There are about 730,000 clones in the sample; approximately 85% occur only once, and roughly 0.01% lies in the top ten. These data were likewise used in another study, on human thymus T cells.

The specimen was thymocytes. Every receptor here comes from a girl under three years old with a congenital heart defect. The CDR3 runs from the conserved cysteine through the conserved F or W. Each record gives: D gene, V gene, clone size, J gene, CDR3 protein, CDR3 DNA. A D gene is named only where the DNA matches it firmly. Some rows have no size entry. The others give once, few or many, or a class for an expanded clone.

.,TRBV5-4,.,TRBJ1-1,CASSLDSEAFF,TGTGCCAGCAGCTTGGACTCTGAAGCTTTCTTT
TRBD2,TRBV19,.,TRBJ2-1,CASSPSYGGAYEQFF,TGTGCCAGTAGTCCTTCTTACGGGGGGGCCTATGAGCAGTTCTTC
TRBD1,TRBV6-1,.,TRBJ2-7,CASSELTGNEQYF,TGTGCCAGCAGTGAATTGACAGGGAACGAGCAGTACTTC
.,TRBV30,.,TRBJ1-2,CAWSVKKPKDRNYGYTF,TGTGCCTGGAGTGTAAAAAAACCTAAGGACAGAAACTATGGCTACACCTTC
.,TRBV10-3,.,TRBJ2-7,CAVACQVPFTYEQYF,TGTGCCGTGGCTTGTCAGGTTCCCTTCACCTACGAGCAGTACTTC
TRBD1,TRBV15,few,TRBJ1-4,CATSPWGQPNEKLFF,TGTGCCACCAGCCCATGGGGACAGCCCAATGAAAAACTGTTTTTT
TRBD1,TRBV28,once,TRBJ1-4,CASSLGHGTGGINEKLFF,TGTGCCAGCAGTTTAGGACACGGGACAGGGGGAATTAATGAAAAACTGTTTTTT
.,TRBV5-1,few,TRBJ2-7,CASSLQWQGMHEQYF,TGCGCCAGCAGCCTCCAATGGCAGGGGATGCACGAGCAGTACTTC
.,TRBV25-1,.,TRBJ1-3,CASSPSGEATIYF,TGTGCCAGCAGTCCTTCGGGGGAGGCCACCATATATTTT
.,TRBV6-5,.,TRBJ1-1,CASSNSGVSTEAFF,TGTGCCAGCAGTAACTCAGGGGTGAGCACTGAAGCTTTCTTT
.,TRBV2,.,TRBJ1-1,CAGTRVLMNTEAFF,TGTGCCGGAACCAGGGTTCTGATGAACACTGAAGCTTTCTTT
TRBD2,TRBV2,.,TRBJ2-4,CASSWGLAGVLAKNIQYF,TGTGCCAGCAGTTGGGGACTAGCGGGTGTTTTAGCCAAAAACATTCAGTACTTC
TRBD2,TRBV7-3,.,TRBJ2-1,CASSLNGERGGLHEQFF,TGTGCCAGCAGCTTAAACGGGGAGCGGGGGGGCCTCCATGAGCAGTTCTTC
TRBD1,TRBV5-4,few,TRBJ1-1,CASSAGDREVGGTEAFF,TGTGCCAGCAGCGCGGGGGACAGGGAAGTAGGTGGGACTGAAGCTTTCTTT
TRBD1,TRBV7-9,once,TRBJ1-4,CASSFRQGAGNEKLFF,TGTGCCAGCAGCTTCCGACAGGGGGCCGGTAATGAAAAACTGTTTTTT
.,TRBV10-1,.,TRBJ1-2,CASSISPDSPSNYGYTF,TGCGCCAGCAGTATCTCCCCTGACAGTCCTTCTAACTATGGCTACACCTTC
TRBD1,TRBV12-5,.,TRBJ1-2,CASGLVTGEVMYGYTF,TGTGCTAGTGGTTTGGTCACAGGGGAGGTAATGTATGGCTACACCTTC
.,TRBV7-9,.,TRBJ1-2,CASSFRDREQYGYTF,TGTGCCAGCAGCTTCCGCGACAGAGAACAATATGGCTACACCTTC
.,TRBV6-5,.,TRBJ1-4,CASSPRGSNEKLFF,TGTGCCAGCAGTCCTCGAGGGTCCAATGAAAAACTGTTTTTT
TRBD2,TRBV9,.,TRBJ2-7,CASSVGFGLAGEQYF,TGTGCCAGCAGCGTAGGTTTCGGACTAGCGGGCGAACAGTACTTC
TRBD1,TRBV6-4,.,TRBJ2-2,CASSSGTGTSDTGELFF,TGTGCCAGCAGTTCCGGGACAGGGACTTCGGACACCGGGGAGCTGTTTTTT